A selection of T cell receptor beta chains follows, all from one sample in a study of post-analysis software for immune sequencing data. In TCRdb, the PCR reads were re-called with MiXCR into one record per CDR3 protein. The sample includes fewer than 850,000 distinct CDR3 sequences, just under 30% of them seen just once. The sequenced material came from blood. All receptors derive from a girl under 18 with multiple sclerosis. Both conserved end residues are part of each CDR3. The D gene is left open where the match is weak. Clone size is given for some rows only: seen once, a few or many times, or a class if the clone is expanded.

J	size	V	D	DNA	CDR3
TRBJ1-6	.	TRBV20-1	.	TGCAGTGCTTTTAACCCGGGGGGGTCACCCCTCCACTTT	CSAFNPGGSPLHF
TRBJ2-7	.	TRBV28	.	TGTGCCAGCTCAGCAAGGACCGCCTACGAGCAGTACTTC	CASSARTAYEQYF
TRBJ1-5	few	TRBV3-1	.	TGTGCCAGCAGCCAAGGTCTCCAGCCCCAGCATTTT	CASSQGLQPQHF
TRBJ2-5	many	TRBV29-1	.	TGCAGCGGACAGTTATCACAAGAGACCCAGTACTTC	CSGQLSQETQYF
TRBJ1-6	.	TRBV5-6	.	TGTGCCAGCAGCCGGGTCGGATATAATTCACCCCTCCACTTT	CASSRVGYNSPLHF
TRBJ2-7	.	TRBV10-1	TRBD1	TGCACCAGCAGTGATTCGGGACAGGGGTTCTACGAGCAGTACTTC	CTSSDSGQGFYEQYF
TRBJ2-7	few	TRBV4-3	.	TGCGCCAGCAGCCAAGCGGGGCAGGGTTCCTACGAGCAGTACTTC	CASSQAGQGSYEQYF
TRBJ1-1	few	TRBV9	TRBD1	TGTGCCAGCAGCGGAAAGCCGGGACAGGCGGAAGCTTTCTTT	CASSGKPGQAEAFF
TRBJ2-7	few	TRBV6-6	TRBD2	TGTGCCAGCAGTTACAGGACTAGCGGGAGAGGTCGCGACGAGCAGTACTTC	CASSYRTSGRGRDEQYF
TRBJ2-5	.	TRBV9	TRBD2	TGTGCCAGCAGCGTAGCCGGCGGGAGTGGGCAAGAGACCCAGTACTTC	CASSVAGGSGQETQYF
TRBJ1-1	.	TRBV5-1	.	TGCGCCAGCAGCTTGGTTTTTCGGGATCGTCAGGCTTTCTTT	CASSLVFRDRQAFF
TRBJ2-1	few	TRBV7-9	.	TGTGCCAGCAGATCTACTGTGGGGGGATGGTCCTACAATGAGCAGTTCTTC	CASRSTVGGWSYNEQFF
TRBJ2-3	many	TRBV7-2	.	TGTGCCAGCAGCTCCGGGGTCACAGATACGCAGTATTTT	CASSSGVTDTQYF
TRBJ2-7	.	TRBV11-2	.	TGTGCCAGCAGCTACCGAACAGGCCTCAATGAGCAGTACTTC	CASSYRTGLNEQYF
TRBJ1-2	.	TRBV4-1	TRBD1	TGCGCCAGCAGCCCGTCCCGGGACAGGGTCTATGGCTACACCTTC	CASSPSRDRVYGYTF
TRBJ2-1	.	TRBV5-1	TRBD1	TGCGCCAGCAGCTTGGACCGACAGGGTCATGAGCAGTTCTTC	CASSLDRQGHEQFF
TRBJ1-6	.	TRBV4-1	.	TGCGCCAGCAAAGGGCGCCCGGATTCACCCCTCCACTTT	CASKGRPDSPLHF
TRBJ2-1	.	TRBV7-2	TRBD2	TGTGCCAGCAGCTTATTAGCGGGGGTGGTCCTCAATGAGCAGTTCTTC	CASSLLAGVVLNEQFF
TRBJ2-5	few	TRBV28	.	TGTGCCAGCAGTGGCGGGCAGCAGCAAGAGACCCAGTACTTC	CASSGGQQQETQYF
TRBJ2-1	once	TRBV5-1	TRBD1	TGCGCCAGCAGCCCCGCGGGGACAGGTGACAATGAGCAGTTCTTC	CASSPAGTGDNEQFF
TRBJ2-5	many	TRBV20-1	TRBD2	TGCAGTGCCGGACTAGCGGGAGGGGAGACCCAGTACTTC	CSAGLAGGETQYF
TRBJ2-7	few	TRBV14	.	TGTGCCAGCAGCCACTTAACAGGGTCCGCCTACGAGCAGTACTTC	CASSHLTGSAYEQYF
TRBJ2-2	.	TRBV20-1	.	TGCAGTGCTAGTGCCTGGCTTCTTAACACCGGGGAGCTGTTTTTT	CSASAWLLNTGELFF
TRBJ2-3	few	TRBV4-1	.	TGCGCCAGCAGCCAAGTGGGTAATACGCAGTATTTT	CASSQVGNTQYF
TRBJ2-3	few	TRBV10-3	TRBD1	TGTGCCATCAGTGACTCTTGGGGGACAGCAGATACGCAGTATTTT	CAISDSWGTADTQYF
TRBJ2-1	.	TRBV5-6	TRBD2	TGTGCCAGCAGCTTGTTGTTTACCGGACTAGCGGTATACAATGAGCAGTTCTTC	CASSLLFTGLAVYNEQFF
TRBJ1-5	few	TRBV12-3/TRBV12-4	.	TGTGCCAGCAGTCCCGAGAGGACCCGGGCGCCCCAGCATTTT	CASSPERTRAPQHF
TRBJ2-1	.	TRBV7-9	TRBD2	TGTGCCAGCAGCCCGACTAGCGGGATCGGGAATGAGCAGTTCTTC	CASSPTSGIGNEQFF
TRBJ2-7	.	TRBV10-3	TRBD1	TGTGCCATCAGTGAGCCGACAGGGGGGAACTACGAGCAGTACTTC	CAISEPTGGNYEQYF
TRBJ2-7	few	TRBV12-3/TRBV12-4	TRBD1	TGTGCCAGCAGTTTTACAACCGGGACAGCTTCCAGATGGGAGCAGTACTTC	CASSFTTGTASRWEQYF
TRBJ2-7	few	TRBV6-2/TRBV6-3	.	TGTGCCAGCAGACCCACCGGGTCCGTCTACGAGGGGTACTTC	CASRPTGSVYEGYF
TRBJ2-5	.	TRBV7-9	TRBD1	TGTGCCAGCAGCATAGGACAGGAGCTCCGGGAGACCCAGTACTTC	CASSIGQELRETQYF
TRBJ2-5	few	TRBV6-2/TRBV6-3	TRBD2	TGTGCCAGCCACCTGACTAGCGGGAGTGGTGAGCAGTACTTC	CASHLTSGSGEQYF
TRBJ2-3	few	TRBV4-1	.	TGCGCCAGCAGCCAAGAATCAACGGGGCAGTATTTT	CASSQESTGQYF
TRBJ1-2	many	TRBV4-3	.	TGCGCCAGCAGCCAAGGAACTGATGGCTACACCTTC	CASSQGTDGYTF
TRBJ1-4	.	TRBV28	.	TGTGCCAGCAGCCGACAATTAGGGACCGCAACTAATGAAAAACGGTTTTTT	CASSRQLGTATNEKRFF
TRBJ2-1	few	TRBV5-1	.	TGCGCCAGCAGCACCACAGGAGGTCCTCGGTTCTTC	CASSTTGGPRFF
TRBJ1-2	.	TRBV25-1	.	TGTGCCAGCAGTGAGGGCCTCTATGGCTACACCTTC	CASSEGLYGYTF
TRBJ1-6	.	TRBV20-1	TRBD1	TGCAGTGCTAGAGGCACAGGGGTCTCCTATAATTCACCCCTCCACTTT	CSARGTGVSYNSPLHF
TRBJ1-2	.	TRBV14	TRBD1	TGTGCCAGCAGCCAAGCAGGGACAGGGGTTTATGGCTACACCTTC	CASSQAGTGVYGYTF
TRBJ2-7	.	TRBV5-1	TRBD2	TGCGCCAGCAGCCCAACGGCGGGGGATCCGTCCTACGAGCAGTACTTC	CASSPTAGDPSYEQYF
TRBJ2-3	.	TRBV7-8	TRBD2	TGTGCCAGCAGCCCAGGAAGGACTAGCAGCACAGATACGCAGTATTTT	CASSPGRTSSTDTQYF
TRBJ2-5	.	TRBV29-1	.	TGCAGCGTTGAAGTGTTTACGGACGGCAAATACCAAGAGACCCAGTACTTC	CSVEVFTDGKYQETQYF
TRBJ1-2	.	TRBV6-1	TRBD1	TGTGCCAGCAGTGAATCGGGAGGGGGCAGCGGCTATGGCTACACCTTC	CASSESGGGSGYGYTF
TRBJ2-5	few	TRBV6-5	.	TGTGCCAGCAGTCCGGGGGGCATCGAGACCCAGTACTTC	CASSPGGIETQYF
TRBJ2-7	.	TRBV6-5	.	TGTGCCAGCAGCCCCGATGCGCGAAAGCAGTACTTC	CASSPDARKQYF
TRBJ2-6	few	TRBV7-2	.	TGTGCCAGCAGCCGCGGGGACGTCCCTGGGGCCAACGTCCTGACTTTC	CASSRGDVPGANVLTF
TRBJ1-4	few	TRBV29-1	.	TGCAGCGTTCAAAATGAAAAACTGTTTTTT	CSVQNEKLFF
TRBJ2-1	.	TRBV9	TRBD2	TGTGCCAGCAGCGTAGGGCTAGCGGGAGGGTCTGAGCAGTTCTTC	CASSVGLAGGSEQFF
TRBJ2-5	few	TRBV4-3	.	TGCGCCAGCAGCCATGGGGACCGGGACTCGGAGGAGCAGTACTTC	CASSHGDRDSEEQYF
TRBJ2-7	.	TRBV20-1	.	TGCAGTGCTAGAGGAGCAGGGTCTGCCTACGAGCAGTACTTC	CSARGAGSAYEQYF
TRBJ1-6	.	TRBV20-1	.	TGCAGTGCTAGAGATTTACAGGAGAGGATGACCCTCCACTTT	CSARDLQERMTLHF
TRBJ2-5	few	TRBV3-1	.	TGTGCCAGCAGCCATGACCAACAAGAGACCCAGTACTTC	CASSHDQQETQYF